This TCR beta chain was identified during a study of T-cell memory formation after mild COVID-19. This clonotype has just a few counts. The germline V and J ends were trimmed by 6 bases and 6 bases, with 19 bases remaining between them. This CDR3 contains 15 residues. Germline CDR1 is SGHTA and CDR2 is FQGNSA. Each CDR3 protein gets one entry after TCRdb re-called the 5' RACE reads with MiXCR. The sample has 250,000 to 350,000 distinct CDR3 sequences, less than 20% seen once. The clonotype comes from a man aged 18 to 30 who had mild COVID-19 (a few samples of this study predate the infection). Cell type and time point are not known. This chain joins TRBV7-2 and TRBJ2-3; D possibly corresponds to TRBD2 (5 bases). Sequencing used PBMCs or a T cell subset sorted from them (not recorded which). This CDR3 is CASSQSSSSWDTQYF. In nucleotides, the CDR3 is TGTGCCAGCAGTCAAAGTTCGTCTAGCTGGGATACGCAGTATTTT.